One sample yielded the 28 T cell receptor beta chains listed below, sequenced in a study of neoadjuvant nivolumab and ipilimumab in lung cancer. TCRdb's copy holds only in-frame clones and misses some; the assay was immunoSEQ multiplex PCR. The sample has over 10,000 clones, more than 90% seen once. This sample comprised peripheral blood, obtained after neoadjuvant nivolumab, alone or with ipilimumab, at or shortly before surgery. These receptors came from an adult with non-small cell lung cancer.

The chain has TRBV2 and TRBJ2-7; 9 bases agree with TRBD2. The CDR3 is 15 residues long. Germline trimming cut 6 bases from V and 1 base from J; bases unmatched to any gene: 7. Germline values: CDR1 SNHLY, CDR2 FYNNEI. The CDR3 is CASRRIAGVSYEQYF. Written as DNA, the CDR3 is TGTGCCAGCAGACGTATAGCGGGAGTATCCTACGAGCAGTACTTC.

This chain links TRBV15 with TRBJ2-7; perhaps TRBD1 as D (7 bases). Germline V gives CDR1 LNHNV, CDR2 YYDKDF (reference sequence). This CDR3 contains 13 residues. V gave up 3 bases and J gave up 9 bases, with 15 bases separating them. CDR3 sequence: CATSRPTQGGQYF. CDR3 nucleotides: TGTGCCACCAGCAGGCCCACCCAGGGGGGGCAGTACTTC.

The chain carries TRBV4-2 and TRBJ2-7; tentative D call: TRBD1 (6 bases). The length of the CDR3 is 15 residues. Deletions cut 0 bases from V and 0 bases from J, with 9 bases between. Germline CDR1 reads LGHNA; CDR2 reads YNFKEQ. The CDR3 sequence is CASSQDQGSSYEQYF. CDR3 nucleotides: TGTGCCAGCAGCCAAGATCAGGGGAGCTCCTACGAGCAGTACTTC.

This clone was detected once. This chain links TRBV2 with TRBJ2-7; 12 nucleotides line up with TRBD2. Per germline, CDR1 SNHLY and CDR2 FYNNEI. V trimming: 6 bases; J trimming: 3 bases; junction bases outside the gene matches: 30. The CDR3 sequence is 23 residues long. DNA of the CDR3: TGTGCCAGCAGGGGGCTGGCCCAGGGGAGGGCTAGCGGGAGGGCCCTCTTGATCTACGAGCAGTACTTC. Translating it yields CASRGLAQGRASGRALLIYEQYF.

This chain uses TRBV9 with TRBJ2-1; the D is unclear. Trimming removed 0 bases at V and 10 bases at J, with 5 bases between. Germline CDR1 reads SGDLS; CDR2 reads YYNGEE. The CDR3 spans 11 residues. The CDR3 DNA is TGTGCCAGCAGCGTAGCTGTGGAGCAGTTCTTC. Its translation is CASSVAVEQFF.

The rearrangement links TRBV7-2 to TRBJ2-7; D not resolved. This CDR3 spans 14 amino acids. Germline assignment: CDR1 SGHTA and CDR2 FQGNSA. Between the trimmed V and J ends, which lost 2 bases and 6 bases, there was a span of 14 bases. In DNA form, the CDR3 reads TGTGCCAGCAGCTTAACCCCCCCTCCCTCCGAGCAGTACTTC. Translating gives CASSLTPPPSEQYF.

The rearrangement uses TRBV19 and TRBJ2-7, with a weak D call TRBD1 (6 bases). The V end lost 4 bases, the J end lost 3 bases, and 13 bases lay between the germline ends. CDR1 is LNHDA, CDR2 SQIVND, per germline (reference sequence). The CDR3 length is 14 residues. CDR3 sequence: CASSNAGQSYEQYF. The CDR3 nucleotides read TGTGCCAGTAGTAATGCCGGACAGAGCTACGAGCAGTACTTC.

The V and J genes are TRBV7-2 and TRBJ2-3; D is perhaps TRBD2 (5 bases). Between the trimmed V and J ends, which lost 1 base and 6 bases, there was a span of 8 bases. The germline V gene encodes CDR1 SGHTA and CDR2 FQGNSA. CDR3 size: 13 residues. The CDR3 protein is CASSLVGGDTQYF. CDR3 bases: TGTGCCAGCAGCTTAGTCGGCGGGGATACGCAGTATTTT.

V usage is TRBV9 and J usage is TRBJ2-3; TRBD2 might be the D (6 bases). V lost 2 bases and J 0 bases, leaving 13 bases between the germline ends. Germline lookup yields CDR1 SGDLS and CDR2 YYNGEE. This CDR3 contains 16 residues. The CDR3 bases are TGTGCCAGCAGCGTGTACGCGGGGCCTAGCACAGATACGCAGTATTTT. Protein: CASSVYAGPSTDTQYF.

This sequence joins TRBV19 and TRBJ2-2, with D possibly being TRBD1 (6 bases). V dropped 3 bases and J dropped 5 bases, with 13 bases sitting between them. Per the germline V gene, CDR1 is LNHDA and CDR2 is SQIVND (reference sequence). CDR3 size: 15 residues. The CDR3 loop reads CASSMFRGGTGELFF. For the CDR3, the DNA is TGTGCCAGTAGTATGTTCAGGGGTGGGACCGGGGAGCTGTTTTTT.

This rearrangement joins TRBV29-1 to TRBJ2-1, with 8 nucleotides matching TRBD1. The CDR3 runs 12 residues. The J segment lost 4 bases and the V segment lost 7 bases, leaving 3 bases of the junction unmatched. Germline-derived CDR1 and CDR2 are SQVTM and ANQGSEA. CDR3 loop: CSGGQGYNEQFF. DNA of the CDR3: TGCAGCGGTGGACAGGGATACAATGAGCAGTTCTTC.

The chain employs TRBV6-1 and TRBJ1-2, with no clear D. The length of the CDR3 is 13 residues. Germline-derived CDR1 and CDR2 are MNHNS and SASEGT. The V gene lost 8 bases and the J gene lost 5 bases, with 15 bases spanning the gap. CDR3: CASRPSTIYGYTF. DNA for the CDR3: TGTGCCAGCCGACCGAGTACGATATATGGCTACACCTTC.

This rearrangement joins TRBV10-3 to TRBJ2-7; 13 positions agree with TRBD2. This CDR3 region has 22 residues. Germline lookup yields CDR1 ENHRY and CDR2 SYGVKD. J lost 0 bases, V lost 5 bases, and 22 bases had no gene match. The CDR3 sequence: CAISKPFTGTSGMGQGSYEQYF. DNA of the CDR3: TGTGCCATCAGTAAACCGTTTACAGGGACTAGCGGGATGGGTCAGGGCTCCTACGAGCAGTACTTC.

This chain links TRBV30 with TRBJ1-2; TRBD1 might be the D (5 bases). Germline assignment: CDR1 GTSNPN and CDR2 SVGIG (reference sequence). V was clipped by 1 base and J by 2 bases, with 8 bases between them. CDR3 length equals 13 residues. CDR3 sequence: CAWSDTGNYGYTF. CDR3 bases: TGTGCCTGGAGTGACACAGGAAACTATGGCTACACCTTC. Together with reference TRBV30 and TRBJ1-2, the CDR3 gives the full variable domain: SQTIHQWPATLVQPVGSPLSLECTVEGTSNPNLYWYRQAAGRGLQLLFYSVGIGQISSEVPQNLSASRPQDRQFILSSKKLLLSDSGFYLCAWSDTGNYGYTFGSGTRLTVV.

The chain is built from TRBV5-6 and TRBJ2-2, with 12 bases that match TRBD2. CDR1 and CDR2 (germline): SGHDT, YYEEEE. The CDR3 has 16 amino acids. V lost 3 bases to trimming and J lost 7 bases; unmatched junction nucleotides: 7. The CDR3 sequence is CASSSPPGLAGGELFF. The CDR3 DNA is TGTGCCAGCAGCTCCCCCCCGGGACTAGCGGGCGGGGAGCTGTTTTTT.

The rearrangement uses TRBV5-1 and TRBJ2-5; unclear D gene. CDR1 and CDR2 from the germline V gene are SGHRS and YFSETQ. V was cut by 5 bases and J by 3 bases, with 14 bases left in between. The length of the CDR3 is 14 residues. The CDR3 loop is CASSSLLSEETQYF. In nucleotides, the CDR3 is TGCGCCAGCAGTTCCCTACTATCCGAAGAGACCCAGTACTTC.

This clone was recorded once. This sequence joins TRBV30 and TRBJ2-3, with D tentatively TRBD1 (5 bases). The CDR3 loop spans 14 amino acids. Germline V gene sequence: CDR1 GTSNPN, CDR2 SVGIG (reference sequence). With 2 bases removed from V and 3 bases from J, the gap between germline ends came to 12 bases. CDR3 DNA sequence: TGTGCCTGGAGTCAAGGGGTAACGACAGATACGCAGTATTTT. Protein product: CAWSQGVTTDTQYF.

The rearrangement links TRBV5-5 to TRBJ2-1; tentatively, D is TRBD2 (5 bases). Trimming removed 4 bases at V and 6 bases at J, with 17 bases between. There are 15 residues in the CDR3. The V gene's germline CDR1 is SGHKS and CDR2 YYEKEE (reference sequence). The CDR3, as DNA: TGTGCCAGCAGCCCGGGGTGGGTCAACGGCAATGAGCAGTTCTTC. It is translated as CASSPGWVNGNEQFF.

The J gene is TRBJ2-5, the V gene TRBV10-2; TRBD2 matches at 8 bases. Germline CDR1 reads WSHSY; CDR2 reads SAAADI. J was trimmed by 5 bases and V by 5 bases; bases with no gene match: 7. This CDR3 is built from 14 residues. Here the CDR3 DNA reads TGCGCCAGCAGTAGAGCGGGAGTAGGGGAGACCCAGTACTTC. This encodes CASSRAGVGETQYF.

The chain employs TRBV6-5 and TRBJ1-2; TRBD1 is a possible D gene (5 bases). Looked up from germline, CDR1 is MNHEY and CDR2 is SVGAGI. V was clipped by 6 bases and J by 7 bases, with 18 bases between them. The CDR3 sequence is 14 residues long. The CDR3 spells CASRRTLWGVGYTF. In DNA form, the CDR3 reads TGTGCCAGCAGGCGGACCCTGTGGGGGGTTGGCTACACCTTC.

The rearrangement joins TRBV7-9 to TRBJ2-1; TRBD2 matches 8 bases. CDR1 SEHNR and CDR2 FQNEAQ come from the germline V gene (reference sequence). The CDR3 is 15 residues long. The junction had 9 bases not matched to a gene; V was cut back by 6 bases and J by 5 bases. CDR3 DNA: TGTGCCAGCAGAGACAAGCGGGAGTCCCACAATGAGCAGTTCTTC. Its protein is CASRDKRESHNEQFF. The full variable domain, with the rest looked up from reference TRBV7-9 and TRBJ2-1, is DTGVSQNPRHKITKRGQNVTFRCDPISEHNRLYWYRQTLGQGPEFLTYFQNEAQLEKSRLLSDRFSAERPKGSFSTLEIQRTEQGDSAMYLCASRDKRESHNEQFFGPGTRLTVL.

This chain joins TRBV7-2 and TRBJ2-1, with 8 nucleotides matching TRBD2. CDR1 and CDR2 (germline): SGHTA, FQGNSA. V lost 0 bases and J lost 9; bases outside the gene matches: 10. This CDR3 has 16 residues. CDR3 coding DNA: TGTGCCAGCAGCTTAGCGCTGACTAGCCGGGAGGGTGAGCAGTTCTTC. Its translation is CASSLALTSREGEQFF.

This chain links TRBV7-3 with TRBJ1-1; 7 bases map to TRBD1. V lost 3 bases to trimming and J lost 0 bases; unmatched junction nucleotides: 1. CDR1 and CDR2 from the germline V gene are SGHTA and FQGTGA. The CDR3 length is 14 residues. The CDR3 DNA follows: TGTGCCAGCAGCTTGGGACAGATGAACACTGAAGCTTTCTTT. Translation gives CASSLGQMNTEAFF. The variable domain in full, with the rest retrieved from reference TRBV7-3 and TRBJ1-1, is GAGVSQTPSNKVTEKGKYVELRCDPISGHTALYWYRQSLGQGPEFLIYFQGTGAADDSGLPNDRFFAVRPEGSVSTLKIQRTERGDSAVYLCASSLGQMNTEAFFGQGTRLTVV.

The chain combines TRBV19 with TRBJ1-5, with D unresolved. The V end was cut by 5 bases, the J end by 3 bases, with 17 bases between. The CDR3 covers 16 residues. Germline values: CDR1 LNHDA, CDR2 SQIVND (reference sequence). CDR3 residues: CASSSGREMNNQPQHF. CDR3 in DNA: TGTGCCAGTAGTTCCGGGAGGGAAATGAACAATCAGCCCCAGCATTTT. Together with reference TRBV19 and TRBJ1-5, the CDR3 gives the full variable domain: DGGITQSPKYLFRKEGQNVTLSCEQNLNHDAMYWYRQDPGQGLRLIYYSQIVNDFQKGDIAEGYSVSREKKESFPLTVTSAQKNPTAFYLCASSSGREMNNQPQHFGDGTRLSIL.

This rearrangement joins TRBV30 to TRBJ2-1; a possible D gene is TRBD2 (6 bases). CDR1 is GTSNPN, CDR2 SVGIG, per germline (reference sequence). There are 15 residues in the CDR3. V was pared by 4 bases and J by 3 bases, with 16 bases between. The CDR3, as DNA: TGTGCCTGGAACCCCGGGGGATCGGGCTACAATGAGCAGTTCTTC. Amino acid sequence: CAWNPGGSGYNEQFF.

The chain has TRBV7-9 and TRBJ1-1; possible D gene TRBD1, 6 bases. Between the trimmed V and J ends, which lost 6 bases and 5 bases, there was a span of 13 bases. The CDR3 sequence is 13 residues long. Germline V lookup: CDR1 SEHNR, CDR2 FQNEAQ (reference sequence). The CDR3 loop reads CASSPDRRTEAFF. The CDR3 DNA reads TGTGCCAGCAGTCCCGACAGGAGGACTGAAGCTTTCTTT.

The CDR3 DNA follows: TGCGCCAGCAACGGAGGGTCCTTGGCCTCCGAAAAACTGTTTTTT. The encoded protein is CASNGGSLASEKLFF. V usage is TRBV5-1 and J usage is TRBJ1-4; D ambiguous. V lost 6 bases, J lost 8 bases, and 20 bases lay in between. Germline V lookup: CDR1 SGHRS, CDR2 YFSETQ. This CDR3 comprises 15 residues.

The chain combines TRBV7-9 with TRBJ1-6; 7 nucleotides match TRBD1. Germline lookup yields CDR1 SEHNR and CDR2 FQNEAQ (reference sequence). This CDR3 is built from 15 residues. Losses at the gene ends were 5 bases for V and 7 bases for J; bases not matched to a gene: 8. CDR3 region: CASSARTGGNSPLHF. The CDR3 bases are TGTGCCAGCAGCGCACGGACAGGAGGGAATTCACCCCTCCACTTT.